The 20 T cell receptor beta chains reported below all come from one sample, sequenced in a study of blood T cell repertoires in COVID-19. Sequencing was performed with immunoSEQ multiplex PCR; in TCRdb, only in-frame clones are kept and a portion is missing. Of roughly 230,000 clones listed, more than 75% were seen once; the top ten hold 7% to 8.5%. Sequences were obtained from PBMCs or T cells enriched from blood (not recorded which). These receptor sequences come from a man aged 30 to 39 in a cohort exposed to, infected with or recovered from COVID-19 (not recorded which).

This chain links TRBV27 with TRBJ2-3, with 11 bases matching TRBD2. J was trimmed by 4 bases and V by 1 base; bases with no gene match: 7. Germline V gene sequence: CDR1 MNHEY, CDR2 SMNVEV (reference sequence). The CDR3 is 17 amino acids. The CDR3: CASSLWVAGGPSDTQYF. The CDR3 region has the DNA TGTGCCAGCAGTTTATGGGTAGCGGGAGGGCCTTCAGATACGCAGTATTTT.

This rearrangement joins TRBV14 to TRBJ2-1; possible D gene TRBD1, 6 bases. CDR3 length: 20 amino acids. V lost 0 bases, J lost 5 bases, and 26 bases lay in between. Per the germline V gene, CDR1 is SGHDN and CDR2 is FVKESK. DNA of the CDR3: TGTGCCAGCAGCCAAGAGTCCCAGCTGACTAACAGGGATCTCGACAATGAGCAGTTCTTC. Amino acid sequence: CASSQESQLTNRDLDNEQFF.

The DNA for the CDR3 is TGTGCCAGCAGTTCAGGGCTCACAGCTTTCTTT. It yields the protein CASSSGLTAFF. The chain uses TRBV12-3 or TRBV12-4 and TRBJ1-1, with D tentatively TRBD1 (5 bases). There are 11 residues in the CDR3. V lost 4 bases and J lost 10, with 10 bases in between.

CDR3 DNA: TGTGCCAGCAGTTTAGGACAGTGGGAGACCCAGTACTTC. Its protein is CASSLGQWETQYF. J is TRBJ2-5 and V is TRBV28; a weak D match, TRBD1 (6 bases). The CDR3 length is 13 residues. Trimming pared 2 bases from V and 5 bases from J, leaving 9 bases between. Germline V CDR1 and CDR2: MDHEN, SYDVKM.

This rearrangement joins TRBV28 to TRBJ1-1, with D perhaps TRBD1 (5 bases). The CDR3 covers 16 residues. Per germline, CDR1 MDHEN and CDR2 SYDVKM. V dropped 4 bases and J dropped 0 bases, with 15 bases sitting between them. The CDR3 nucleotides are TGTGCCAGCAGTTGGCAGGGATCTCGGTTGAACACTGAAGCTTTCTTT. It yields the protein CASSWQGSRLNTEAFF.

This clone was picked up one time. The rearrangement joins TRBV5-6 to TRBJ2-1, with D perhaps matching TRBD1 (6 bases). The CDR3 sequence is 15 residues long. Germline V CDR1 and CDR2: SGHDT, YYEEEE. The V end lost 0 bases, the J end lost 4 bases, and 11 bases lay between the germline ends. This CDR3 reads CASSLARTAYNEQFF. The CDR3 DNA is TGTGCCAGCAGCTTGGCACGGACAGCTTACAATGAGCAGTTCTTC.

The rearrangement links TRBV10-2 to TRBJ1-2; perhaps TRBD1 as D (5 bases). This CDR3 spans 15 amino acids. The V end was cut by 2 bases, the J end by 8 bases, with 18 bases between. CDR1 and CDR2 (germline): WSHSY, SAAADI. The CDR3 loop is CASSEPRRDLGGYTF. As DNA, the CDR3 is TGCGCCAGCAGTGAGCCTAGACGGGACTTGGGGGGCTACACCTTC.

The rearrangement joins TRBV19 to TRBJ2-7; a possible D gene is TRBD1 (6 bases). Between the trimmed V and J ends, which lost 5 bases and 2 bases, there was a span of 16 bases. In germline, CDR1 is LNHDA, CDR2 SQIVND (reference sequence). The CDR3 sequence is 15 residues long. CDR3 bases: TGTGCCAGTAGTCCCCTGGACAGACAAGCCTACGAGCAGTACTTC. Translated, it gives CASSPLDRQAYEQYF.

This clone occurred once. DNA of the CDR3: TGTGCCAGCAGTTTACCCCTCCCTTGGAGCGACACCGGGGAGCTGTTTTTT. Its protein product is CASSLPLPWSDTGELFF. The V gene is TRBV28, the J gene TRBJ2-2; D remains unclear. The CDR3 is made up of 17 amino acids. Trimming pared 2 bases from V and 3 bases from J, leaving 16 bases between. Germline V lookup: CDR1 MDHEN, CDR2 SYDVKM.

V gene TRBV28 combines with J gene TRBJ2-7, with D possibly matching TRBD1 (6 bases). This CDR3 has 15 amino acids. The V gene's germline CDR1 is MDHEN and CDR2 SYDVKM. V lost 4 bases, J lost 6 bases, and 19 bases lay in between. DNA of the CDR3: TGTGCCAGCAGTTGGCCCCCCCGTGGACAGAGCGAGCAGTACTTC. Encoded protein: CASSWPPRGQSEQYF.

This chain uses TRBV11-1 with TRBJ1-1; 10 nucleotides match TRBD1. The length of the CDR3 is 16 residues. Trimming cost V 7 bases and J 0 bases; bases outside gene matches: 8. Germline-derived CDR1 and CDR2 are SGHAT and FQDESV (reference sequence). The CDR3 nucleotides read TGTGCCAGCAAGGGGGACAGGGGAGTTATGAACACTGAAGCTTTCTTT. Amino acid sequence: CASKGDRGVMNTEAFF. The full variable domain, with the rest looked up from reference TRBV11-1 and TRBJ1-1, is EAEVAQSPRYKITEKSQAVAFWCDPISGHATLYWYRQILGQGPELLVQFQDESVVDDSQLPKDRFSAERLKGVDSTLKIQPAELGDSAMYLCASKGDRGVMNTEAFFGQGTRLTVV.

This clone has only a few counts. This sequence joins TRBV20-1 and TRBJ2-7; D remains ambiguous. Germline V gene sequence: CDR1 DFQATT, CDR2 SNEGSKA (reference sequence). With 3 bases removed from V and 6 bases from J, the gap between germline ends came to 27 bases. The CDR3 is 17 residues long. CDR3 coding DNA: TGCAGTGCTAGTTTGCACACCGGGTCCACAAACCGAGGCGAGCAGTACTTC. It codes for CSASLHTGSTNRGEQYF.

The chain couples TRBV14 to TRBJ2-7; 7 nucleotides line up with TRBD2. CDR1 and CDR2 (germline): SGHDN, FVKESK. The V segment lost 1 base and the J segment 5 bases; nucleotides outside the gene matches: 11. The CDR3 covers 16 residues. This CDR3 is CASSQGAGVLRHEQYF. Written as DNA, the CDR3 is TGTGCCAGCAGCCAAGGTGCGGGAGTTCTACGCCACGAGCAGTACTTC.

The V gene is TRBV6-2 or TRBV6-3, the J gene TRBJ1-6; TRBD1 is a possible D gene (6 bases). CDR1 MNHEY and CDR2 SVGEGT come from the germline V gene. Trimming cost V 6 bases and J 5 bases, with 17 bases left between them. The CDR3 is made up of 16 amino acids. This CDR3 is CASSPLGGANNSPLHF. CDR3 DNA sequence: TGTGCCAGCAGCCCTTTAGGGGGGGCAAATAATTCACCCCTCCACTTT.

CDR3 nucleotide sequence: TGTGCCAGCACCTGGACAGGGGGTTACAATCAGCCCCAGCATTTT. Its translation: CASTWTGGYNQPQHF. This chain joins TRBV6-6 and TRBJ1-5; TRBD1 matches 10 bases. The CDR3 covers 15 residues. Germline CDR1 reads MNHNY; CDR2 reads SVGAGI (reference sequence). Germline trimming cut 7 bases from V and 3 bases from J; bases unmatched to any gene: 6.

The chain joins TRBV7-6 to TRBJ2-7; TRBD1 agrees at 11 bases. Germline CDR1 SGHVS, CDR2 FNYEAQ. J was trimmed by 3 bases and V by 5 bases; bases with no gene match: 6. This CDR3 spans 15 amino acids. The CDR3 coding sequence is TGTGCCAGCAGCCCCCGTGGGACAGGGGGCTACGAGCAGTACTTC. Amino acid sequence: CASSPRGTGGYEQYF. The full variable domain, completed using reference TRBV7-6 and TRBJ2-7, is GAGVSQSPRYKVTKRGQDVALRCDPISGHVSLYWYRQALGQGPEFLTYFNYEAQQDKSGLPNDRFSAERPEGSISTLTIQRTEQRDSAMYRCASSPRGTGGYEQYFGPGTRLTVT.

V and J are TRBV14 and TRBJ1-1; TRBD1 matches at 7 bases. Germline CDR1 is SGHDN and CDR2 is FVKESK. This CDR3 contains 17 residues. Trimming took 4 bases from V and 0 from J; bases not matched to a gene: 11. CDR3 DNA: TGTGCCAGCAGCCTAAGGGGGCTCCTCCTCATGAACACTGAAGCTTTCTTT. Protein: CASSLRGLLLMNTEAFF.

The chain links TRBV11-1 to TRBJ2-7; D may be TRBD1 (6 bases). The V gene lost 3 bases and the J gene lost 2 bases, with 11 bases spanning the gap. Germline V gene sequence: CDR1 SGHAT, CDR2 FQDESV (reference sequence). The CDR3 runs 14 residues. This chain's CDR3 is CASSFRDTTYEQYF. As DNA, the CDR3 is TGTGCCAGCAGCTTCCGGGACACAACCTACGAGCAGTACTTC.

The chain has TRBV27 and TRBJ2-7; D perhaps matches TRBD1 (6 bases). CDR1 is MNHEY, CDR2 SMNVEV, per germline (reference sequence). V lost 6 bases and J lost 2, with 23 bases in between. This CDR3 contains 17 residues. CDR3 loop: CASSPIAGTGNPYEQYF. The CDR3 nucleotides are TGTGCCAGCAGCCCCATCGCGGGTACAGGGAACCCCTACGAGCAGTACTTC.

This chain links TRBV9 with TRBJ2-1; 8 nucleotides agree with TRBD2. This CDR3 has 16 amino acids. V was pared by 3 bases and J by 1 base, with 6 bases of the junction left unmatched. Germline assignment: CDR1 SGDLS and CDR2 YYNGEE. The CDR3 loop reads CASSEGTRGSYNEQFF. The DNA for the CDR3 is TGTGCCAGCAGCGAGGGGACTAGGGGTTCCTACAATGAGCAGTTCTTC.